This TCR beta chain was recorded in a study of blood T cell repertoires in COVID-19. At the level of the study: The analysed material was cDNA or gDNA that came from T cells, B-cell-depleted T cells, or PBMCs.

In the original workflow: Amplification from reference gene primers served as the basis for estimated nucleated cell counts. Here immunoSEQ multiplex PCR was the method, and the copy in TCRdb shows in-frame clones only, minus some. V and J calls and clone size follow that table, whereas D and trimming were derived from the DNA. The table lists about 46,000 clones, over 70% of them singletons. V lost 6 bases and J 2 bases, leaving 14 bases between the germline ends. Germline V CDR1 and CDR2: MNHEY, SVGEGT. The CDR3 is 15 amino acids. The V call is TRBV6-2 or TRBV6-3, the J call TRBJ2-1; a weak D match, TRBD2 (6 bases). This clonotype was obtained from a human donor in a cohort sampled during active COVID-19. Sequences were obtained from peripheral blood. The CDR3 nucleotides read TGTGCCAGCAGCTCCCTCCGGACTACCTACAATGAGCAGTTCTTC. Translating it yields CASSSLRTTYNEQFF.